These T cell receptor beta chains were read from a single sample in a study of regulatory T cells in long-lasting Graves disease. One entry per CDR3 protein, called by TCRdb with MiXCR from the multiplex PCR reads. The sample carries 680,000 or so distinct CDR3 sequences, roughly 15% recorded once. These records were also assigned to another study, of T cells in Graves' hyperthyroidism and ophthalmopathy.

Sequenced here: peripheral blood mononuclear cells (PBMCs), sampled at new diagnosis, from a patient treated with antithyroid drugs. These receptors were obtained from a woman in her twenties or thirties with Graves disease. CDR3s include the opening cysteine and the closing phenylalanine or tryptophan. Fields, in order: V gene, clone size, D gene, J gene, CDR3 DNA, CDR3 protein. The D gene is left open where the match is weak. Clone size, where shown, is once, few, many, or a class for clones that have expanded.

V: TRBV3-1; size: NA; D: TRBD1; J: TRBJ2-3; DNA: TGTGCCAGCAGGCCTGGATTGAGACAGGGGGCAGAAGATGCGCAGTATTTT; CDR3: CASRPGLRQGAEDAQYF
V: TRBV7-9; size: many; D: NA; J: TRBJ1-5; DNA: TGTGCCAGCAGCTCCCAGGGTTGGGACAATCAGCCCCAGCATTTT; CDR3: CASSSQGWDNQPQHF
V: TRBV30; size: few; D: NA; J: TRBJ2-7; DNA: TGTGCCTGGAATCAGGGTATCTCCTACGAGCAGTACTTC; CDR3: CAWNQGISYEQYF
V: TRBV12-3/TRBV12-4; size: many; D: NA; J: TRBJ2-7; DNA: TGTGCCAGCAGTTTCAAGGTGCCCTACGAGCAGTACTTC; CDR3: CASSFKVPYEQYF
V: TRBV20-1; size: many; D: TRBD1; J: TRBJ1-1; DNA: TGCAGTGCTAGAGGGCTACAGGGGGCGTTGAACACTGAAGCTTTCTTT; CDR3: CSARGLQGALNTEAFF
V: TRBV5-1; size: NA; D: NA; J: TRBJ1-1; DNA: TGCGCCAGCAGCCCACTTGAAGTTGGGGCTGGAGCTTTCTTT; CDR3: CASSPLEVGAGAFF
V: TRBV20-1; size: many; D: TRBD2; J: TRBJ2-1; DNA: TGCAGTGCTAGAAGACTAGCGGGAGGTAATGAGCAGTTCTTC; CDR3: CSARRLAGGNEQFF
V: TRBV9; size: NA; D: TRBD2; J: TRBJ2-3; DNA: TGTGCCAGCAGCGCCTGGACTAGCCCTATTACAGATACGCAGTATTTT; CDR3: CASSAWTSPITDTQYF
V: TRBV9; size: NA; D: TRBD2; J: TRBJ2-5; DNA: TGTGCCAGCAGCGTAGAGGGACTAGCGATTGAGACCCAGTACTTC; CDR3: CASSVEGLAIETQYF
V: TRBV6-1; size: many; D: TRBD1; J: TRBJ1-2; DNA: TGTGCCAGCGGCCGACAGGGCCGAGAATATGGCTACACCTTC; CDR3: CASGRQGREYGYTF
V: TRBV19; size: many; D: NA; J: TRBJ1-1; DNA: TGTGCCAGTACGAGGAACACTGAAGCTTTCTTT; CDR3: CASTRNTEAFF
V: TRBV28; size: many; D: TRBD1; J: TRBJ2-1; DNA: TGTGCCAGCAGTCCTCAGGGGGCCACCTACAATGAGCAGTTCTTC; CDR3: CASSPQGATYNEQFF
V: TRBV5-1; size: few; D: NA; J: TRBJ2-1; DNA: TGCGCCAGCAGCTTGGGGCAGGGCCTCTACAATGAGCAGTTCTTC; CDR3: CASSLGQGLYNEQFF
V: TRBV11-3; size: NA; D: NA; J: TRBJ2-5; DNA: TGTGCCAGCAGCTTAGGTGAAGGGGGACAAGAGACCCAGTACTTC; CDR3: CASSLGEGGQETQYF